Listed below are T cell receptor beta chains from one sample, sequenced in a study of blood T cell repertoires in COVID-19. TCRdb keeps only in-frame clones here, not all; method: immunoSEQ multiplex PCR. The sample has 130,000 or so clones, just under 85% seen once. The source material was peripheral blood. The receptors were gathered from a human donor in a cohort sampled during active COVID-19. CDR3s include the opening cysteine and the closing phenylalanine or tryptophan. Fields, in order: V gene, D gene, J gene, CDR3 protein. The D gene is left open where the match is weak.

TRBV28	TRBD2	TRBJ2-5	CASSFLAGGPRETQYF
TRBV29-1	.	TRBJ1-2	CSVATGTFYGYTF
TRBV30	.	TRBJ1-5	CAWSVVGGQPQHF
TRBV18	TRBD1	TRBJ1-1	CASSPSGQGTEAFF
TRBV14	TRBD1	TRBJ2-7	CASSFRTGGTEEQYF
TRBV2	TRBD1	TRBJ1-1	CASSGGQGNTEAFF
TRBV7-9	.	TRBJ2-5	CASSPTYLTLQETQYF
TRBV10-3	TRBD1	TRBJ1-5	CAISGQGNQPQHF
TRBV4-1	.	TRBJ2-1	CASGINTYNEQFF
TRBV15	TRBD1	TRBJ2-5	CATSFDRDQTQYF
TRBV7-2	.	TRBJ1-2	CASSLEGHYGYTF
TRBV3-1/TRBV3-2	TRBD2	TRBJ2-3	CASSLGGTSGGTDTQYF
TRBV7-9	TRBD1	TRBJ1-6	CASSLEGTGNSPLHF
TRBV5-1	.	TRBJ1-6	CASSQGQNSPLHF
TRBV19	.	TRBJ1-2	CASSIGGAFLNYGYTF
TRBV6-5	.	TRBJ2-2	CASFVGGRNTGELFF
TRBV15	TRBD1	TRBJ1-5	CATSRDRGLQPQHF
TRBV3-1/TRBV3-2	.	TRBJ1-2	CASSRTGKSYGYTF
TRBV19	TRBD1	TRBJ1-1	CASSDHGSYRGGTEAFF
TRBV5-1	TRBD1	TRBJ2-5	CASSTGQGFPETQYF
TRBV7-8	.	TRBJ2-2	CASSPSQAGRSGELFF
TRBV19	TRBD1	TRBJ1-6	CASSYQGAATFSPLHF
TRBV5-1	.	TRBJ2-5	CASSLAASEAQETQYF
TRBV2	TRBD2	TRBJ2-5	CASSLRPSGGEETQYF
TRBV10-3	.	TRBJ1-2	CAISGGGNRGYTF
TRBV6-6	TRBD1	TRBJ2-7	CASSYSRQGHYEQYF
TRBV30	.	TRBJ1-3	CAYDYSGNTIYF
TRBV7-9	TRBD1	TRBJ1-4	CASSLLTGTNEKLFF
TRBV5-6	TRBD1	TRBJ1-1	CASSTGTGMAEAFF
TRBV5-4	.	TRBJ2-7	CASSLEPHYEQYF
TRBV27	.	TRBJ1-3	CASINRSSGNTIYF
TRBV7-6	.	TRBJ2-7	CASSPFARVNEQYF
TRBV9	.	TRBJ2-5	CASNPTDATETQYF
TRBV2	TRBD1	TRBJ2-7	CASSELTGADYEQYF
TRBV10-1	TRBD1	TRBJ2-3	CASTKGTGGTDTQYF
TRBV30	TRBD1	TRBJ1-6	CAWGQGSPLHF
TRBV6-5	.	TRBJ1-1	CASSYDGSTEAFF
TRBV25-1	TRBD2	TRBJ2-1	CASSEGTSGVTNEQFF
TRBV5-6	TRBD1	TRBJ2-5	CASSPEGAGGLRTQYF
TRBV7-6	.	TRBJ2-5	CASSPRTTEETQYF
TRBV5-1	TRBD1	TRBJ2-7	CASSQRQGYEQYF
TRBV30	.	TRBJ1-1	CAWTKIGQNTEAFF
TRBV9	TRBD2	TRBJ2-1	CASSVETSGGNNEQFF
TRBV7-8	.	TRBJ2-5	CASSPTAEVETQYF
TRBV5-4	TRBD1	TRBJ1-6	CASSRTGVNSPLHF
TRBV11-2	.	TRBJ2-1	CASSQGASGNNEQFF